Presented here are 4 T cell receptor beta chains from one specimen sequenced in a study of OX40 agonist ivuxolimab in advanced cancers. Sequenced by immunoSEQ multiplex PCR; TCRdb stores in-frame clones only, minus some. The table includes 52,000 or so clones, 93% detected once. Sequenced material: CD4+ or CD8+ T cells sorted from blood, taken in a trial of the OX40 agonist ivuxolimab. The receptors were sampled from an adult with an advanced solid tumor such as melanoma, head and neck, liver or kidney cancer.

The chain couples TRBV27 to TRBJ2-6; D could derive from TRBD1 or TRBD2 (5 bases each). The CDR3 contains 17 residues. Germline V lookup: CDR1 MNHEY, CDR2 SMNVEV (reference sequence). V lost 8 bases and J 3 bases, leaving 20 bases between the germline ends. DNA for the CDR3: TGTGCCAGCCTACCTTCACCCGGGGCAATTGGGGCCAACGTCCTGACTTTC. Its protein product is CASLPSPGAIGANVLTF.

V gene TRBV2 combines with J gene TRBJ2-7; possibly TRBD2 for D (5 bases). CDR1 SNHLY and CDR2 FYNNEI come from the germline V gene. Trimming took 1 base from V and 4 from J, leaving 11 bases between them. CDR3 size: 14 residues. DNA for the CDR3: TGTGCCAGCAGTGAAGGGTGGCGGGCATACGAGCAGTACTTC. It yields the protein CASSEGWRAYEQYF.

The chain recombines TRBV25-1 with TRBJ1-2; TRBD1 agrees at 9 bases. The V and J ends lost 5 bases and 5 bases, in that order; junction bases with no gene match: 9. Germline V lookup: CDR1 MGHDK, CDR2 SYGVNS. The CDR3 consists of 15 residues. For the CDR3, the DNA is TGTGCCAGCAGTTTTAAGGGACAGGGTTTTTATGGCTACACCTTC. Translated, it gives CASSFKGQGFYGYTF.

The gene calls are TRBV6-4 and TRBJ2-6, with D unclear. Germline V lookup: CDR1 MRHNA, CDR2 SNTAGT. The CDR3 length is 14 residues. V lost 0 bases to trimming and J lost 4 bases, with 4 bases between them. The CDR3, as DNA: TGTGCCAGCAGTGACTCGGAAGGGGCCAACGTCCTGACTTTC. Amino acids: CASSDSEGANVLTF.